The 24 T cell receptor beta chains in this list originate from one sample, sequenced in a study of blood T cell repertoires in COVID-19. Sequenced by immunoSEQ multiplex PCR; TCRdb stores in-frame clones only, minus some. The sample lists 110,000 to 150,000 clones, roughly 80% seen once, with around 7.8% in the top ten. The material sequenced was peripheral blood. These receptors all stem from a human donor in a cohort sampled during active COVID-19.

The CDR3 sequence is CASSTGRGSEKLFF. CDR3 sequence (DNA): TGTGCCAGCAGCACGGGCAGGGGTTCTGAAAAACTGTTTTTT. The chain has TRBV21-1 and TRBJ1-4; TRBD1, the table's D call, lacks a check against the DNA. TRBV21-1 is given as a pseudogene. The CDR3 is 14 amino acids.

The genes are TRBV11-2 and TRBJ2-1, with TRBD2 as a possible D gene (5 bases). The germline V gene encodes CDR1 SGHAT and CDR2 FQNNGV. The CDR3 contains 15 residues. Trimming pared 4 bases from V and 3 bases from J, leaving 13 bases between. This chain's CDR3 is CASSSSGRDYNEQFF. CDR3 DNA sequence: TGTGCCAGCAGCTCCTCCGGACGGGACTACAATGAGCAGTTCTTC.

The rearrangement links TRBV19 to TRBJ2-3, with TRBD2 matching 15 bases. Trimming cost V 0 bases and J 0 bases; bases outside gene matches: 4. CDR3 length: 19 residues. In germline, CDR1 is LNHDA, CDR2 SQIVND (reference sequence). The DNA of the CDR3 is TGTGCCAGTAGTATAGATGGGACTAGCGGGGGGTCAAGCACAGATACGCAGTATTTT. Translating gives CASSIDGTSGGSSTDTQYF.

The chain employs TRBV19 and TRBJ1-4; possible D gene TRBD1, 6 bases. The V end was cut by 4 bases, the J end by 7 bases, with 10 bases between. Per the germline V gene, CDR1 is LNHDA and CDR2 is SQIVND (reference sequence). The length of the CDR3 is 13 residues. The CDR3 loop reads CASSTGVGEKLFF. In nucleotides, the CDR3 is TGTGCCAGTAGTACAGGGGTTGGTGAAAAACTGTTTTTT.

This rearrangement joins TRBV11-2 to TRBJ2-7; TRBD1 matches 8 bases. The V gene's germline CDR1 is SGHAT and CDR2 FQNNGV. This CDR3 is built from 13 residues. The trim removed 1 base at V and 7 bases at J, leaving 3 bases unmatched. CDR3 residues: CASSLGTGREQYF. The CDR3, as DNA: TGTGCCAGCAGCTTAGGGACAGGGAGGGAGCAGTACTTC.

The rearrangement links TRBV7-9 to TRBJ1-1; TRBD1 matches at 7 bases. Germline CDR1 and CDR2: SEHNR and FQNEAQ (reference sequence). Trimming at V came to 6 bases and at J to 8 bases, leaving 6 bases not matched to a gene. This CDR3 comprises 12 residues. CDR3: CASRLTGPEAFF. The CDR3 region has the DNA TGTGCCAGCAGGTTGACAGGGCCCGAAGCTTTCTTT.

The V and J genes are TRBV19 and TRBJ1-4, with 8 nucleotides matching TRBD1. The CDR3 has 19 residues. Germline V CDR1 and CDR2: LNHDA, SQIVND (reference sequence). Trimming took 7 bases from V and 3 from J; bases not matched to a gene: 19. In nucleotides, the CDR3 is TGTGCCAGTAACCATGGGTTCGGGGCAGGGGGCCAGGCTAATGAAAAACTGTTTTTT. As protein: CASNHGFGAGGQANEKLFF. Combining the CDR3 with reference TRBV19 and TRBJ1-4 gives the whole variable domain DGGITQSPKYLFRKEGQNVTLSCEQNLNHDAMYWYRQDPGQGLRLIYYSQIVNDFQKGDIAEGYSVSREKKESFPLTVTSAQKNPTAFYLCASNHGFGAGGQANEKLFFGSGTQLSVL.

The chain employs TRBV7-2 and TRBJ2-3; 9 bases agree with TRBD2. V shed 2 bases, J shed 8 bases, and the junction held 8 bases outside the gene matches. Germline V gene lookup returns CDR1 SGHTA and CDR2 FQGNSA. The CDR3 has 15 amino acids. The CDR3 region has the DNA TGTGCCAGCAGCTTATCGGCGGGGGGGCGAGGTACGCAGTATTTT. As protein: CASSLSAGGRGTQYF.

Written as DNA, the CDR3 is TGCGCCAGCAGCTCGGGTCTACAGGGAAGGGGCACTGAAGCTTTCTTT. Amino acid sequence: CASSSGLQGRGTEAFF. The chain is built from TRBV5-1 and TRBJ1-1; D might be TRBD1 (6 bases). V was trimmed by 3 bases and J by 4 bases, leaving 19 bases between them. Germline V gene data show CDR1 as SGHRS and CDR2 as YFSETQ. This CDR3 is 16 amino acids long.

This clone was seen only once. The chain recombines TRBV14 with TRBJ2-7; 8 bases are shared with TRBD1. CDR1 and CDR2 from the germline V gene are SGHDN and FVKESK. The CDR3 is made up of 16 amino acids. V was clipped by 1 base and J by 1 base; unmatched bases: 6. The CDR3 region is CASSQVYGTGSYEQYF. CDR3 sequence (DNA): TGTGCCAGCAGCCAAGTATACGGGACAGGTTCCTACGAGCAGTACTTC.

In this sample, this clone turned up many times. The V gene is TRBV19, the J gene TRBJ1-2; possible D gene TRBD1, 6 bases. CDR1 is LNHDA and CDR2 is SQIVND in the germline V gene (reference sequence). The CDR3 runs to 15 residues. The ends were cut back, 4 bases at V and 2 bases at J, with 14 bases in the middle. CDR3 loop: CASSKDSNTNYGYTF. As DNA, the CDR3 is TGTGCCAGTAGTAAGGACAGCAATACCAACTATGGCTACACCTTC.

On this clone itself: In the same sample, other DNA sequences code for this CDR3. This chain links TRBV5-1 with TRBJ1-2, with D possibly being TRBD1 (6 bases). Germline V CDR1 and CDR2: SGHRS, YFSETQ. V was trimmed by 4 bases and J by 0 bases, leaving 10 bases between them. The CDR3 length is 14 residues. In DNA form, the CDR3 reads TGCGCCAGCAGCCCCGAGGGGGCTAACTATGGCTACACCTTC. This translates into CASSPEGANYGYTF.

This chain links TRBV28 with TRBJ2-7; a possible D gene is TRBD2 (5 bases). The CDR3 contains 13 residues. V lost 2 bases and J 3 bases, leaving 8 bases between the germline ends. Looked up from germline, CDR1 is MDHEN and CDR2 is SYDVKM. For the CDR3, the DNA is TGTGCCAGCAGTTTACCCGGGATCTACGAGCAGTACTTC. It yields the protein CASSLPGIYEQYF.

Only one count was recorded for this clone. The chain couples TRBV27 to TRBJ1-1; tentatively, D is TRBD1 (6 bases). The germline V gene has CDR1 MNHEY and CDR2 SMNVEV (reference sequence). V was cut by 5 bases and J by 2 bases, with 12 bases left in between. This CDR3 has 14 amino acids. The CDR3 protein is CASSLGATNTEAFF. CDR3 bases: TGTGCCAGCAGTCTGGGGGCGACTAACACTGAAGCTTTCTTT.

The rearrangement links TRBV12-3 or TRBV12-4 to TRBJ2-7, with TRBD1 identical over 8 bases. V shed 5 bases, J shed 4 bases, and the junction held 4 bases outside the gene matches. The CDR3 runs 13 residues. In DNA form, the CDR3 reads TGTGCCAGCAGTCCACAGGGGGATTACGAGCAGTACTTC. Amino acid sequence: CASSPQGDYEQYF.

CDR3 sequence (DNA): TGCGCCAGCAGTAACAGGGGGTTAACAGATACGCAGTATTTT. It is translated as CASSNRGLTDTQYF. The rearrangement uses TRBV23-1 and TRBJ2-3; 8 positions agree with TRBD1. TRBV23-1 is an open reading frame, and its role is uncertain. The CDR3 length is 14 residues. Trimming took 5 bases from V and 3 from J; bases not matched to a gene: 4.

This clone was picked up a small number of times. The chain employs TRBV7-2 and TRBJ1-6; a possible D gene is TRBD1 (6 bases). This CDR3 contains 15 residues. The germline gives CDR1 SGHTA, CDR2 FQGNSA. Trimming pared 3 bases from V and 9 bases from J, leaving 15 bases between. The CDR3 sequence: CASSFVSGEGSPLHF. The CDR3, as DNA: TGTGCCAGCAGCTTCGTCTCAGGGGAGGGTTCACCCCTCCACTTT.

The genes are TRBV5-6 and TRBJ1-6; a weak D match, TRBD1 (6 bases). CDR1 SGHDT and CDR2 YYEEEE come from the germline V gene. The CDR3 is 16 residues long. Trimming pared 1 base from V and 5 bases from J, leaving 13 bases between. The CDR3 reads CASSLSGGRDNSPLHF. The CDR3 coding sequence is TGTGCCAGCAGCTTGTCTGGGGGCAGGGATAATTCACCCCTCCACTTT.

This chain joins TRBV14 and TRBJ2-7; the D gene is possibly TRBD2 (6 bases). The ends were cut back, 3 bases at V and 4 bases at J, with 19 bases in the middle. This CDR3 has 16 amino acids. Germline CDR1 reads SGHDN; CDR2 reads FVKESK. The CDR3 bases are TGTGCCAGCAGCCAGAGGGGAGGCGTTCCTGTTTACGAGCAGTACTTC. Its translation: CASSQRGGVPVYEQYF.

The J gene is TRBJ1-3, the V gene TRBV19; D is possibly TRBD1 (6 bases). Trimming removed 6 bases from V and 2 bases from J, with 8 bases in between. CDR1 is LNHDA, CDR2 SQIVND, per germline (reference sequence). The CDR3 runs to 13 residues. The CDR3 DNA reads TGTGCCAGTAGCGGGACACCTGGAAACACCATATATTTT. This translates into CASSGTPGNTIYF.

The chain couples TRBV29-1 to TRBJ1-2; D gene uncertain. The V end lost 3 bases, the J end lost 1 base, and 6 bases lay between the germline ends. Germline CDR1 reads SQVTM; CDR2 reads ANQGSEA. The CDR3 is 12 amino acids. In nucleotides, the CDR3 is TGCAGCGTTGACCACAGTAACTATGGCTACACCTTC. Amino acid sequence: CSVDHSNYGYTF.

This sequence joins TRBV25-1 and TRBJ2-6, with TRBD1 as a possible D gene (5 bases). This CDR3 spans 18 amino acids. Germline CDR1 MGHDK, CDR2 SYGVNS. With 5 bases removed from V and 1 base from J, the gap between germline ends came to 18 bases. For the CDR3, the DNA is TGTGCCAGCAGTAGGGGCAGGTCAGGTCCGTCTGGGGCCAACGTCCTGACTTTC. Residues: CASSRGRSGPSGANVLTF.

The chain employs TRBV9 and TRBJ1-6, with a possible D match to TRBD1 (5 bases). Looked up from germline, CDR1 is SGDLS and CDR2 is YYNGEE. The ends were cut back, 0 bases at V and 7 bases at J, with 8 bases in the middle. This CDR3 is 14 amino acids long. In DNA, the CDR3 is TGTGCCAGCAGCGTAGGGACATCGAATTCACCCCTCCACTTT. It codes for CASSVGTSNSPLHF.

The chain couples TRBV3-1 (or the pseudogene TRBV3-2) to TRBJ1-1; 10 bases are a match to TRBD1. Germline lookup yields CDR1 LGHDT and CDR2 YNNKEL (reference sequence). The CDR3 is 14 residues long. The V and J ends lost 4 bases and 8 bases, in that order; junction bases with no gene match: 7. CDR3 in DNA: TGTGCCAGCAGCCCTCGGGACAGGGGTATAGAAGCTTTCTTT. It yields the protein CASSPRDRGIEAFF.